Listed here are 24 T cell receptor beta chains from one sample, sequenced in a study of cytomegalovirus exposure and HLA in healthy donors. The study ran its PCR with 60 Vbeta and 13 Jbeta primers. Clones were read by immunoSEQ multiplex PCR, and TCRdb kept only the in-frame ones, dropping some. The sample has 120,000 or so clones; approximately 80% are singletons. The sample was PBMCs. The source is a man in his thirties or forties in good health and CMV-seropositive.

V gene TRBV15 combines with J gene TRBJ2-7; D possibly corresponds to TRBD1 (6 bases). Germline loops: CDR1 LNHNV, CDR2 YYDKDF (reference sequence). Deletions cut 0 bases from V and 9 bases from J, with 21 bases between. The CDR3 spans 16 residues. The CDR3 reads CATSRDQLGGQSGQYF. DNA of the CDR3: TGTGCCACCAGCAGAGATCAGTTGGGTGGACAGTCGGGGCAGTACTTC.

The chain employs TRBV5-6 and TRBJ1-5, with a tentative D call TRBD1 (6 bases). The CDR3 totals 17 residues. The germline V and J ends were trimmed by 1 base and 3 bases, with 17 bases remaining between them. Germline CDR1 reads SGHDT; CDR2 reads YYEEEE. The CDR3 here is CASSLYAQGLYNQPQHF. The CDR3 region has the DNA TGTGCCAGCAGCTTGTATGCGCAGGGGCTCTACAATCAGCCCCAGCATTTT. Together with reference TRBV5-6 and TRBJ1-5, the CDR3 gives the full variable domain: DAGVTQSPTHLIKTRGQQVTLRCSPKSGHDTVSWYQQALGQGPQFIFQYYEEEERQRGNFPDRFSGHQFPNYSSELNVNALLLGDSALYLCASSLYAQGLYNQPQHFGDGTRLSIL.

This clone appeared once. This rearrangement joins TRBV9 to TRBJ1-4; possibly TRBD1 for D (5 bases). The CDR3 is 14 amino acids. Trimming stripped 3 bases from V and 5 bases from J, with 11 bases between. The germline gives CDR1 SGDLS, CDR2 YYNGEE. CDR3 sequence: CASSATSGNEKLFF. The CDR3 DNA reads as TGTGCCAGCAGCGCGACATCAGGGAATGAAAAACTGTTTTTT.

This clone has only one observation. The chain uses TRBV18 and TRBJ2-6; no reliable D call. V was clipped by 6 bases and J by 2 bases, with 8 bases between them. The CDR3 is 14 residues long. The germline gives CDR1 KGHSH, CDR2 LQKENI. The CDR3 nucleotides read TGTGCCAGCTCGCCGAGTGCTGGGGCCAACGTCCTGACTTTC. Translating gives CASSPSAGANVLTF.

This clone was counted a few times. The chain couples TRBV6-5 to TRBJ2-7, with TRBD2 as a possible D gene (5 bases). The V gene lost 3 bases and the J gene lost 0 bases, with 12 bases spanning the gap. Germline-derived CDR1 and CDR2 are MNHEY and SVGAGI. This CDR3 is 15 amino acids long. This CDR3 reads CASSYGSSYSYEQYF. CDR3 in DNA: TGTGCCAGCAGTTATGGGAGCAGCTACTCCTACGAGCAGTACTTC.

This chain uses TRBV2 with TRBJ2-3; D might be TRBD2 (5 bases). The CDR3 spans 15 residues. Trimming cost V 6 bases and J 0 bases, with 13 bases left between them. Per germline, CDR1 SNHLY and CDR2 FYNNEI. The CDR3 loop reads CASRGPTGSTDTQYF. CDR3 nucleotide sequence: TGTGCCAGCAGAGGACCGACGGGAAGCACAGATACGCAGTATTTT.

Here the CDR3 DNA reads TGTGCCAGCAGCCACCTTCCCCTACTAGCGGGGGGGCCGGGGGAGCAGTTCTTC. Translated, it gives CASSHLPLLAGGPGEQFF. V usage is TRBV14 and J usage is TRBJ2-1; TRBD2 matches 13 bases. This CDR3 region has 18 residues. Germline CDR1 and CDR2: SGHDN and FVKESK. V shed 3 bases and J 10 bases; nucleotides not matched to a gene: 15. The variable domain in full, completed from reference TRBV14 and TRBJ2-1, reads EAGVTQFPSHSVIEKGQTVTLRCDPISGHDNLYWYRRVMGKEIKFLLHFVKESKQDESGMPNNRFLAERTGGTYSTLKVQPAELEDSGVYFCASSHLPLLAGGPGEQFFGPGTRLTVL.

The chain carries TRBV7-6 and TRBJ2-1; no reliable D call. Trimming took 6 bases from V and 7 from J, leaving 13 bases between them. CDR1 and CDR2 (germline): SGHVS, FNYEAQ. The CDR3 loop spans 13 amino acids. DNA of the CDR3: TGTGCCAGCAGTCCTGAGGTACGGAATGAGCAGTTCTTC. As protein: CASSPEVRNEQFF.

The rearrangement links TRBV28 to TRBJ2-2; D gene unclear. The V gene lost 3 bases and the J gene lost 2 bases, with 10 bases spanning the gap. The CDR3 consists of 15 residues. Germline V lookup: CDR1 MDHEN, CDR2 SYDVKM. The CDR3 DNA sequence: TGTGCCAGCAGTTTCCTTCTATCTAACACCGGGGAGCTGTTTTTT. Protein sequence: CASSFLLSNTGELFF.

The chain carries TRBV27 and TRBJ1-6, with TRBD1 as a possible D gene (6 bases). The CDR3 has 17 amino acids. Trimming removed 2 bases at V and 7 bases at J, with 18 bases between. The germline V gene has CDR1 MNHEY and CDR2 SMNVEV (reference sequence). CDR3 sequence reads: CASSLKPEGGGNSPLHF. CDR3 nucleotide sequence: TGTGCCAGCAGTTTAAAACCCGAAGGCGGGGGCAATTCACCCCTCCACTTT.

The rearrangement uses TRBV25-1 and TRBJ2-2; 9 bases align to TRBD1. V shed 4 bases and J 7 bases; nucleotides not matched to a gene: 7. CDR1 and CDR2 (germline): MGHDK, SYGVNS. There are 15 residues in the CDR3. The CDR3 loop is CASSAPDRGNGELFF. The CDR3 nucleotides are TGTGCCAGCAGTGCTCCGGACAGGGGTAACGGGGAGCTGTTTTTT. The full variable domain, its missing parts supplied by reference TRBV25-1 and TRBJ2-2, is EADIYQTPRYLVIGTGKKITLECSQTMGHDKMYWYQQDPGMELHLIHYSYGVNSTEKGDLSSESTVSRIRTEHFPLTLESARPSHTSQYLCASSAPDRGNGELFFGEGSRLTVL.

The V call is TRBV5-4, the J call TRBJ1-2; D call uncertain. Trimming took off 4 bases at V and 0 bases at J, with 10 bases between the two ends. The CDR3 runs to 14 residues. Germline lookup yields CDR1 SGHNT and CDR2 YYREEE (reference sequence). CDR3 nucleotides: TGTGCCAGCAGCGTCGGGGAACCTAACTATGGCTACACCTTC. Protein: CASSVGEPNYGYTF.

This clone was counted only a few times. The rearrangement uses TRBV29-1 and TRBJ2-5; 9 nucleotides match TRBD2. The V segment lost 6 bases and the J segment 4 bases; nucleotides outside the gene matches: 9. The length of the CDR3 is 14 residues. Looked up from germline, CDR1 is SQVTM and CDR2 is ANQGSEA. CDR3 sequence reads: CSVEISGGGETQYF. The CDR3 DNA sequence: TGCAGCGTCGAAATTAGCGGGGGCGGAGAGACCCAGTACTTC.

The chain combines TRBV2 with TRBJ1-5; 7 nucleotides align to TRBD1. The CDR3 totals 15 residues. With 2 bases clipped from V and 3 bases from J, the junction kept 4 bases outside the gene matches. Germline V gene lookup returns CDR1 SNHLY and CDR2 FYNNEI. The chain's CDR3 is CASSERTGDNQPQHF. For the CDR3, the DNA is TGTGCCAGCAGTGAAAGAACAGGGGACAATCAGCCCCAGCATTTT.

In this sample, this clone turned up many times. The chain carries TRBV9 and TRBJ1-6; D is unresolved. Between the trimmed V and J ends, which lost 3 bases and 9 bases, there was a span of 16 bases. Germline V gene sequence: CDR1 SGDLS, CDR2 YYNGEE. The CDR3 runs 15 residues. CDR3 nucleotides: TGTGCCAGCAGCGCTGGCTCCCAGGTTTTTTCACCCCTCCACTTT. It translates to CASSAGSQVFSPLHF.

The chain recombines TRBV5-6 with TRBJ2-2; 10 bases align to TRBD1. With V trimmed by 4 bases and J by 6 bases, 6 bases remained unmatched. This CDR3 comprises 15 residues. The germline gives CDR1 SGHDT, CDR2 YYEEEE. For the CDR3, the DNA is TGTGCCAGCAGCCCCAGACAGGGGGCAGCCGGGGAGCTGTTTTTT. Translation: CASSPRQGAAGELFF.

The chain employs TRBV19 and TRBJ1-1; 9 positions match TRBD1. The V segment lost 4 bases and the J segment 6 bases; nucleotides outside the gene matches: 9. Germline values: CDR1 LNHDA, CDR2 SQIVND (reference sequence). This CDR3 has 15 residues. Here the CDR3 DNA reads TGTGCCAGTAGTACGATAGACAGGGGGATCGCTGAAGCTTTCTTT. This gives the protein CASSTIDRGIAEAFF.

The CDR3 sequence is CASTPTTRGYGYTF. The CDR3 nucleotides are TGTGCCAGCACCCCAACCACCCGCGGCTATGGCTACACCTTC. The chain couples TRBV6-5 to TRBJ1-2; D remains unclear. CDR1 is MNHEY, CDR2 SVGAGI, per germline. V was trimmed by 7 bases and J by 4 bases, leaving 16 bases between them. The CDR3 runs 14 residues.

The chain couples TRBV7-3 to TRBJ2-2, with D possibly being TRBD1 (7 bases). Germline CDR1 SGHTA, CDR2 FQGTGA. The CDR3 spans 17 residues. Trimming took off 5 bases at V and 5 bases at J, with 21 bases between the two ends. CDR3 protein: CASSRPRRQGGTGELFF. The CDR3 DNA reads as TGTGCCAGCAGCCGTCCTCGTCGACAGGGAGGAACCGGGGAGCTGTTTTTT.

This clone is termed medium-sized (0.01 to 0.1%). J is TRBJ1-1 and V is TRBV30; D gene ambiguous. The CDR3 totals 12 residues. The V and J ends lost 5 bases and 0 bases respectively, with 7 bases between them. Germline loops: CDR1 GTSNPN, CDR2 SVGIG (reference sequence). CDR3: CAWEQLNTEAFF. Written as DNA, the CDR3 is TGTGCCTGGGAACAGTTGAACACTGAAGCTTTCTTT. Supplemented by reference TRBV30 and TRBJ1-1, the full variable domain reads SQTIHQWPATLVQPVGSPLSLECTVEGTSNPNLYWYRQAAGRGLQLLFYSVGIGQISSEVPQNLSASRPQDRQFILSSKKLLLSDSGFYLCAWEQLNTEAFFGQGTRLTVV.

CDR3 protein: CASSLRSSSWGEGTQYF. The CDR3 nucleotides read TGTGCCAGCAGCTTAAGATCGTCGTCTTGGGGGGAGGGGACCCAGTACTTC. This chain uses TRBV11-2 with TRBJ2-5; 7 nucleotides agree with TRBD2. V shed 2 bases and J 7 bases; nucleotides not matched to a gene: 16. Germline-derived CDR1 and CDR2 are SGHAT and FQNNGV. The CDR3 sequence is 17 residues long.

This clone was picked up one time. The junction does not match germline at one end; this may be a read error. The chain recombines TRBV7-9 with TRBJ2-5, with 14 bases that match TRBD2. The CDR3 is made up of 18 amino acids. The germline gives CDR1 SEHNR, CDR2 FQNEAQ (reference sequence). This CDR3 is CSSSSRRGTSGGLYTQYF. DNA of the CDR3: TGTTCCAGCAGCTCGCGGCGAGGGACTAGCGGGGGTCTTTATACCCAGTACTTC. Filled out from reference TRBV7-9 and TRBJ2-5, the complete variable domain reads DTGVSQNPRHKITKRGQNVTFRCDPISEHNRLYWYRQTLGQGPEFLTYFQNEAQLEKSRLLSDRFSAERPKGSFSTLEIQRTEQGDSAMYLCSSSSRRGTSGGLYTQYFGPGTRLLVL.

The chain employs TRBV6-4 and TRBJ2-1, with D hard to call. This CDR3 comprises 10 residues. Germline lookup yields CDR1 MRHNA and CDR2 SNTAGT. Trimming removed 7 bases at V and 6 bases at J, with 4 bases between. CDR3 loop: CASTGNEQFF. CDR3 sequence (DNA): TGTGCCAGCACGGGCAATGAGCAGTTCTTC.

This clone was picked up many times. This chain connects TRBV6-5 to TRBJ1-1; 7 bases are shared with TRBD1. Germline loops: CDR1 MNHEY, CDR2 SVGAGI. Trimming removed 2 bases from V and 4 bases from J; junction bases left unmatched: 1. CDR3 size: 13 residues. CDR3 residues: CASSYGDSTEAFF. The CDR3 DNA reads as TGTGCCAGCAGTTACGGGGACAGCACTGAAGCTTTCTTT.